The 16 T cell receptor beta chains reported below all come from one sample, sequenced in a study of blood T cell repertoires in COVID-19. Generated by immunoSEQ multiplex PCR, the TCRdb table keeps only in-frame clones and is missing some. Of under 200,000 clones listed, 70% to 90% are singletons. The sequencing input was peripheral blood. These receptors all come from a man in his forties with active or convalescent COVID-19.

This clone has only a few counts. The chain recombines TRBV4-3 with TRBJ2-3, with 11 bases that match TRBD2. Germline V gene data show CDR1 as LGHNA and CDR2 as YSLEER. This CDR3 comprises 15 residues. The junction had 0 bases not matched to a gene; V was cut back by 3 bases and J by 1 base. The CDR3 DNA sequence: TGCGCCAGCAGCCAGACTAGCGGGGGCACAGATACGCAGTATTTT. Its protein product is CASSQTSGGTDTQYF.

This chain joins TRBV5-8 and TRBJ2-3, with 15 bases that match TRBD2. V lost 3 bases and J lost 0; bases outside the gene matches: 5. CDR1 SGHTS and CDR2 YDEGEE come from the germline V gene. This CDR3 is built from 18 residues. CDR3 DNA: TGTGCCAGCAGCTACGGGACTAGCGGGAGGACTAGCACAGATACGCAGTATTTT. Translating it yields CASSYGTSGRTSTDTQYF. The variable domain in full, with the rest retrieved from reference TRBV5-8 and TRBJ2-3, is EAGVTQSPTHLIKTRGQQATLRCSPISGHTSVYWYQQALGLGLQFLLWYDEGEERNRGNFPPRFSGRQFPNYSSELNVNALELEDSALYLCASSYGTSGRTSTDTQYFGPGTRLTVL.

The chain recombines TRBV6-5 with TRBJ1-3; TRBD1 matches 7 bases. CDR1 is MNHEY and CDR2 is SVGAGI in the germline V gene. The CDR3 has 13 amino acids. Losses at the gene ends were 9 bases for V and 2 bases for J; bases not matched to a gene: 4. CDR3 loop: CASLTGAGNTIYF. The DNA for the CDR3 is TGTGCCAGTTTAACAGGGGCTGGAAACACCATATATTTT.

This chain joins TRBV7-9 and TRBJ1-1; D may be TRBD1 (5 bases). Trimming took off 7 bases at V and 7 bases at J, with 13 bases between the two ends. Per germline, CDR1 SEHNR and CDR2 FQNEAQ (reference sequence). This CDR3 is built from 12 residues. Written as DNA, the CDR3 is TGTGCCAGCAAGCCAGGGTATGATGAAGCTTTCTTT. Translating gives CASKPGYDEAFF.

This clone was counted once. The chain has TRBV7-2 and TRBJ2-5, with no clear D. V was clipped by 1 base and J by 2 bases, with 8 bases between them. The CDR3 has 14 amino acids. In germline, CDR1 is SGHTA, CDR2 FQGNSA. The CDR3 nucleotides are TGTGCCAGCAGCTTAGGACTGATTCAAGAGACCCAGTACTTC. Protein product: CASSLGLIQETQYF.

The chain has TRBV19 and TRBJ1-2; 10 bases agree with TRBD1. Germline V gives CDR1 LNHDA, CDR2 SQIVND (reference sequence). This CDR3 is 14 amino acids long. V shed 6 bases and J 7 bases; nucleotides not matched to a gene: 8. CDR3 protein: CASSQPGQGSGYTF. In DNA, the CDR3 is TGTGCCAGTAGCCAACCGGGACAGGGGTCTGGCTACACCTTC.

This clone was detected a few times. This rearrangement joins TRBV13 to TRBJ2-3, with 7 nucleotides matching TRBD2. The junction had 14 bases not matched to a gene; V was cut back by 5 bases and J by 0 bases. The CDR3 length is 18 residues. CDR1 PRHDT and CDR2 FYEKMQ come from the germline V gene (reference sequence). CDR3 coding DNA: TGTGCCAGCAGCCAGTATTCCCTAGCGGCAACTAGCACAGATACGCAGTATTTT. Its translation is CASSQYSLAATSTDTQYF.

The chain combines TRBV28 with TRBJ2-1, with 7 bases fitting TRBD1. The V and J ends lost 4 bases and 7 bases, in that order; junction bases with no gene match: 7. The CDR3 consists of 14 residues. Looked up from germline, CDR1 is MDHEN and CDR2 is SYDVKM. Here the CDR3 reads CASSSATGVNEQFF. The CDR3 DNA sequence: TGTGCCAGCAGTTCCGCTACAGGGGTAAATGAGCAGTTCTTC.

This clone was detected only a few times. This rearrangement joins TRBV12-5 to TRBJ1-5; D is undetermined. From germline, CDR1 is LGHNT and CDR2 FRNRAP. This CDR3 region has 17 residues. V lost 8 bases and J 5 bases, leaving 25 bases between the germline ends. The CDR3 protein is CASQRAVIPGPHQPQHF. In DNA form, the CDR3 reads TGTGCTAGTCAGCGGGCCGTAATACCAGGCCCCCATCAGCCCCAGCATTTT. The full variable domain, completed using reference TRBV12-5 and TRBJ1-5, is DARVTQTPRHKVTEMGQEVTMRCQPILGHNTVFWYRQTMMQGLELLAYFRNRAPLDDSGMPKDRFSAEMPDATLATLKIQPSEPRDSAVYFCASQRAVIPGPHQPQHFGDGTRLSIL.

The genes are TRBV7-7 and TRBJ2-1; TRBD1 matches 9 bases. The CDR3 runs 17 residues. V gave up 5 bases and J gave up 5 bases; unmatched junction bases: 13. Germline CDR1 SSHAT, CDR2 FNYEAQ (reference sequence). The CDR3 bases are TGTGCCAGCAGCCGGGACCCTACAGGGGGCTTCGACAATGAGCAGTTCTTC. Amino acids: CASSRDPTGGFDNEQFF.

V is TRBV18 and J is TRBJ2-3, with 9 bases matching TRBD2. Germline assignment: CDR1 KGHSH and CDR2 LQKENI. The CDR3 has 15 amino acids. Trimming at V came to 2 bases and at J to 2 bases, leaving 2 bases not matched to a gene. DNA of the CDR3: TGTGCCAGCTCACCAGTAGCGGGGGACACAGATACGCAGTATTTT. It specifies CASSPVAGDTDTQYF.

V usage is TRBV7-9 and J usage is TRBJ1-4, with TRBD1 as a possible D gene (5 bases). This CDR3 contains 14 residues. Per the germline V gene, CDR1 is SEHNR and CDR2 is FQNEAQ (reference sequence). V gave up 5 bases and J gave up 5 bases, with 12 bases separating them. The CDR3 nucleotides are TGTGCCAGCAGCCGGGACTTAGAAAATGAAAAACTGTTTTTT. Translating it yields CASSRDLENEKLFF. The full variable domain, completed using reference TRBV7-9 and TRBJ1-4, is DTGVSQNPRHKITKRGQNVTFRCDPISEHNRLYWYRQTLGQGPEFLTYFQNEAQLEKSRLLSDRFSAERPKGSFSTLEIQRTEQGDSAMYLCASSRDLENEKLFFGSGTQLSVL.

The gene calls are TRBV7-2 and TRBJ2-3; D is perhaps TRBD2 (6 bases). CDR1 is SGHTA and CDR2 is FQGNSA in the germline V gene. The CDR3 runs 15 residues. Trimming cost V 0 bases and J 6 bases, with 13 bases left between them. Here the CDR3 reads CASSLALTSSDTQYF. For the CDR3, the DNA is TGTGCCAGCAGCTTAGCTTTGACTAGTTCCGATACGCAGTATTTT.

V and J are TRBV14 and TRBJ1-1; D perhaps matches TRBD1 (5 bases). Trimming removed 0 bases from V and 6 bases from J, with 11 bases in between. CDR3 length: 14 amino acids. Germline CDR1 is SGHDN and CDR2 is FVKESK. The CDR3 reads CASSQESRASEAFF. CDR3 nucleotides: TGTGCCAGCAGCCAAGAGAGCAGGGCATCTGAAGCTTTCTTT.

The chain links TRBV7-2 to TRBJ1-4, with 8 bases matching TRBD1. Unmatched junction bases numbered 11, after V lost 5 bases and J lost 0 bases. The germline V gene has CDR1 SGHTA and CDR2 FQGNSA. This CDR3 is 18 amino acids long. CDR3 protein: CASSTRQGMDTTNEKLFF. The CDR3 DNA reads TGTGCCAGCAGCACCAGACAGGGGATGGATACAACTAATGAAAAACTGTTTTTT.

The V gene is TRBV18, the J gene TRBJ1-2; 9 bases agree with TRBD1. The length of the CDR3 is 15 residues. Germline V gene data show CDR1 as KGHSH and CDR2 as LQKENI. Trimming cost V 6 bases and J 3 bases; bases outside gene matches: 8. CDR3 coding DNA: TGTGCCAGCTCGCCAGACAGGGGGGACGACTATGGCTACACCTTC. Amino acid sequence: CASSPDRGDDYGYTF.